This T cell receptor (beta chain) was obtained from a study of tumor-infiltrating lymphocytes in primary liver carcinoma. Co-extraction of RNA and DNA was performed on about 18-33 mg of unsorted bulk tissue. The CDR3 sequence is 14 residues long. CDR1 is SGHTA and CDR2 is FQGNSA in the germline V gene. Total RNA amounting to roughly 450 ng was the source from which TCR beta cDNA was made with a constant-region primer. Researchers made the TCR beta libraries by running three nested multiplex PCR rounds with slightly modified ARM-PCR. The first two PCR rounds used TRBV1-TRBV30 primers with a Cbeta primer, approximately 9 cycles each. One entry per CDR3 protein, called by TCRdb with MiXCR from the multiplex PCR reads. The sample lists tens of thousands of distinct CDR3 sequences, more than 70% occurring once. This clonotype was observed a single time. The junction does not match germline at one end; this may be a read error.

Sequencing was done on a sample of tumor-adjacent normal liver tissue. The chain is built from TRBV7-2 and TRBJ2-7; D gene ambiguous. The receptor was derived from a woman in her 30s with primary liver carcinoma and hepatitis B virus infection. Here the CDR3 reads CTSSSPAQTYKQYF. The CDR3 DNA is TGTACCAGCAGTTCACCGGCACAGACCTACAAGCAGTACTTC.